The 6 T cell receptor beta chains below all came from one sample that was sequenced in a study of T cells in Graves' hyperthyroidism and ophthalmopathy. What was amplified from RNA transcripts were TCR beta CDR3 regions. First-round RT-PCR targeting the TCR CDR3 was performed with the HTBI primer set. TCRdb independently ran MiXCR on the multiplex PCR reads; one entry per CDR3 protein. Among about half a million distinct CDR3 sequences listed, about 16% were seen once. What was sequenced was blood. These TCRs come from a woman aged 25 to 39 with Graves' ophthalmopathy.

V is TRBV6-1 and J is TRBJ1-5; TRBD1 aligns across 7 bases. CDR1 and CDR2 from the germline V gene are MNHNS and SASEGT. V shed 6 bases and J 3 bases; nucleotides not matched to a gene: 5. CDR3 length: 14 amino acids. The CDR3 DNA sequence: TGTGCCAGCAGCTCGGGACAGACCAATCAGCCCCAGCATTTT. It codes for CASSSGQTNQPQHF.

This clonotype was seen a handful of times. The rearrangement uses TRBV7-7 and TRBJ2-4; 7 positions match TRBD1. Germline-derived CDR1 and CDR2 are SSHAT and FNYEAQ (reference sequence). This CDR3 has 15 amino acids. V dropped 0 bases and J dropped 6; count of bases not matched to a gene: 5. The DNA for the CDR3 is TGTGCCAGCAGCTTAGCGCCGACAGGGACAAACATTCAGTACTTC. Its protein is CASSLAPTGTNIQYF.

The CDR3 is CASSESGEGVEQYF. Written as DNA, the CDR3 is TGCGCCAGCAGTGAGTCGGGGGAGGGGGTCGAGCAGTACTTC. The chain employs TRBV10-2 and TRBJ2-7; D perhaps matches TRBD2 (7 bases). Germline CDR1 is WSHSY and CDR2 is SAAADI. Trimming removed 0 bases at V and 6 bases at J, with 12 bases between. The CDR3 consists of 14 residues.

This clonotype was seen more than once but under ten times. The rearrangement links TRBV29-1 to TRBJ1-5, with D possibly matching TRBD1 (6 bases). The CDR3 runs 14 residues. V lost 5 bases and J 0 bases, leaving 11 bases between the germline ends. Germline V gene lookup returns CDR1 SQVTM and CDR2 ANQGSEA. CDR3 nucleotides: TGCAGCGTTAGGACAGATAATAGCAATCAGCCCCAGCATTTT. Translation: CSVRTDNSNQPQHF.

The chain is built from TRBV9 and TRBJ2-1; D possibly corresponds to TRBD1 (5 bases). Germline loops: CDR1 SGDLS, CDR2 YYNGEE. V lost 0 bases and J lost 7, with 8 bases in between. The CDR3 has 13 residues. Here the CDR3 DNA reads TGTGCCAGCAGCGTAGGACAGAGAAATGAGCAGTTCTTC. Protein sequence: CASSVGQRNEQFF.

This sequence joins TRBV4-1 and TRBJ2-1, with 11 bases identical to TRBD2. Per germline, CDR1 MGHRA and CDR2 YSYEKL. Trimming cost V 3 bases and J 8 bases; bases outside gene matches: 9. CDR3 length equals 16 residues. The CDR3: CASSQLAGGGLHEQFF. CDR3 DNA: TGCGCCAGCAGCCAGTTAGCGGGAGGGGGGCTTCATGAGCAGTTCTTC.